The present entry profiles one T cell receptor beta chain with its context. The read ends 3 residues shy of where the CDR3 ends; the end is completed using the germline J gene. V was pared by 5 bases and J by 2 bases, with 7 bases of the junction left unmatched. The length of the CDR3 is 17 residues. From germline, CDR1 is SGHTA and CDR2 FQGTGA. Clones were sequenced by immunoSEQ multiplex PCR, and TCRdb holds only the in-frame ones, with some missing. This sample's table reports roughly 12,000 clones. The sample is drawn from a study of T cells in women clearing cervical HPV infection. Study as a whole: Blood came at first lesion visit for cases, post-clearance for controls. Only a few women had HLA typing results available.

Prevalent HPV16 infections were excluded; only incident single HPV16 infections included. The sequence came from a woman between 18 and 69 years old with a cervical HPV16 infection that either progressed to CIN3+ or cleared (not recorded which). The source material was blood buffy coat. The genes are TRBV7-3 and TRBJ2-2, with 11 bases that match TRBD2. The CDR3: CASSQTSGALNTGELFF. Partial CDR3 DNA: TGTGCCAGCAGCCAGACTAGCGGGGCTCTCAACACCGGGGAG.